What follows are 22 T cell receptor beta chains derived from one specimen sequenced in a study of blood T cell repertoires in COVID-19. Assay used: immunoSEQ multiplex PCR; TCRdb lists only in-frame clones, some missing. The sample yields roughly 170,000 clones, more than 75% seen once. The specimen was PBMCs or T cells enriched from blood (not recorded which). The receptors derive from a woman in her 50s who had recovered from COVID-19.

This sequence joins TRBV7-9 and TRBJ1-1; D is possibly TRBD1 (6 bases). Germline V lookup: CDR1 SEHNR, CDR2 FQNEAQ (reference sequence). This CDR3 comprises 15 residues. The germline V and J ends were trimmed by 5 bases and 4 bases, with 17 bases remaining between them. DNA of the CDR3: TGTGCCAGCAGCGCACAGGGTTGGGTGAGCACTGAAGCTTTCTTT. Protein sequence: CASSAQGWVSTEAFF. The full variable domain, in which reference TRBV7-9 and TRBJ1-1 provide the parts outside the CDR3, is DTGVSQNPRHKITKRGQNVTFRCDPISEHNRLYWYRQTLGQGPEFLTYFQNEAQLEKSRLLSDRFSAERPKGSFSTLEIQRTEQGDSAMYLCASSAQGWVSTEAFFGQGTRLTVV.

V usage is TRBV7-9 and J usage is TRBJ2-4; TRBD2 is a possible D gene (5 bases). Germline values: CDR1 SEHNR, CDR2 FQNEAQ (reference sequence). Trimming removed 5 bases at V and 1 base at J, with 12 bases between. This CDR3 is built from 15 residues. The CDR3: CASSPAGGAKNIQYF. The CDR3 bases are TGTGCCAGCAGCCCCGCGGGCGGCGCCAAAAACATTCAGTACTTC.

This clone was counted a few times. The V call is TRBV18, the J call TRBJ1-2, with a tentative D call TRBD1 (5 bases). Germline V gene data show CDR1 as KGHSH and CDR2 as LQKENI. V was pared by 0 bases and J by 7 bases, with 9 bases between. CDR3 length equals 13 residues. The CDR3 here is CASSPPGLIGYTF. DNA for the CDR3: TGTGCCAGCTCACCACCGGGACTAATTGGCTACACCTTC.

The chain uses TRBV6-6 and TRBJ1-5, with 7 bases aligning to TRBD1. Germline loops: CDR1 MNHNY, CDR2 SVGAGI (reference sequence). This CDR3 is built from 15 residues. After removal of 7 bases from V and 2 bases from J, the junction contained 8 bases not matched to a gene. The CDR3 bases are TGTGCCAGCAAAGACAGGGAAGGGGGCAATCAGCCCCAGCATTTT. Its translation: CASKDREGGNQPQHF.

This clone was counted a few times. V gene TRBV9 combines with J gene TRBJ1-2; D gene unclear. The CDR3 has 18 residues. Trimming left V 0 bases short and J 3 bases short, with 21 bases between. Germline V gene lookup returns CDR1 SGDLS and CDR2 YYNGEE. The CDR3 DNA is TGTGCCAGCAGCGTAGGAGAAAGGACGCTGAAGGGAGACTATGGCTACACCTTC. It codes for CASSVGERTLKGDYGYTF.

In DNA form, the CDR3 reads TGTGCCAGTAGTACCGTTATAAACACTGAAGCTTTCTTT. Translation gives CASSTVINTEAFF. The chain recombines TRBV19 with TRBJ1-1; D is unresolved. Germline CDR1 reads LNHDA; CDR2 reads SQIVND (reference sequence). With 4 bases removed from V and 2 bases from J, the gap between germline ends came to 8 bases. This CDR3 is built from 13 residues.

The chain employs TRBV5-4 and TRBJ2-5; 13 bases map to TRBD2. The germline CDR1 and CDR2 sequences are SGHNT and YYREEE (reference sequence). The CDR3 totals 17 residues. Trimming took 2 bases from V and 5 from J; bases not matched to a gene: 9. The CDR3 is CASSLTSGRAVGETQYF. The CDR3 nucleotides read TGTGCCAGCAGCTTAACTAGCGGGAGGGCCGTAGGGGAGACCCAGTACTTC.

This clone was counted a single time. The chain has TRBV2 and TRBJ2-3; maybe TRBD1 (5 bases). Trimming removed 5 bases at V and 0 bases at J, with 9 bases between. CDR1 is SNHLY, CDR2 FYNNEI, per germline. The CDR3 extends over 14 amino acids. Here the CDR3 reads CASSFRASTDTQYF. Written as DNA, the CDR3 is TGTGCCAGCAGTTTCAGGGCTAGCACAGATACGCAGTATTTT.

The chain joins TRBV6-4 to TRBJ2-2, with unresolved D. Germline V lookup: CDR1 MRHNA, CDR2 SNTAGT. This CDR3 region has 14 residues. V was shortened by 3 bases and J by 1 base, with 6 bases between the two germline ends. Here the CDR3 reads CASSEGLNTGELFF. CDR3 coding DNA: TGTGCCAGCAGTGAGGGCTTGAACACCGGGGAGCTGTTTTTT.

The V call is TRBV9, the J call TRBJ2-2; D is unresolved. Germline V lookup: CDR1 SGDLS, CDR2 YYNGEE. Trimming pared 0 bases from V and 6 bases from J, leaving 12 bases between. CDR3 length: 15 residues. CDR3 nucleotides: TGTGCCAGCAGCGTAGGTAATAAGCTAGCCGGGGAGCTGTTTTTT. It encodes CASSVGNKLAGELFF.

The chain links TRBV10-3 to TRBJ1-1, with D tentatively TRBD1 (5 bases). The CDR3 runs to 15 residues. Germline CDR1 ENHRY, CDR2 SYGVKD. Trimming shortened V by 6 bases and J by 1 base, and 15 bases separated the two germline ends. The CDR3 loop reads CAIRGTGDSNTEAFF. The CDR3 region has the DNA TGTGCCATCAGGGGCACAGGAGATTCGAACACTGAAGCTTTCTTT.

V gene TRBV9 combines with J gene TRBJ2-3; D is possibly TRBD2 (7 bases). Looked up from germline, CDR1 is SGDLS and CDR2 is YYNGEE. V was trimmed by 1 base and J by 4 bases, leaving 10 bases between them. CDR3 length equals 14 residues. CDR3 protein: CASSVSGGADTQYF. The CDR3 coding sequence is TGTGCCAGCAGCGTATCGGGGGGCGCAGATACGCAGTATTTT.

This chain joins TRBV28 and TRBJ1-1; D unclear. The CDR3 sequence is 14 residues long. Germline loops: CDR1 MDHEN, CDR2 SYDVKM. Trimming cost V 5 bases and J 1 base, with 11 bases left between them. The CDR3: CASSPNTRNTEAFF. The CDR3 region has the DNA TGTGCCAGCAGTCCAAATACTCGGAACACTGAAGCTTTCTTT.

The CDR3 sequence is CASSRDRGLEVGTGELFF. The CDR3 DNA is TGTGCCAGCAGTCGGGACAGGGGGCTTGAGGTGGGAACCGGGGAGCTGTTTTTT. The chain carries TRBV6-6 and TRBJ2-2, with 12 bases lining up with TRBD1. The CDR3 spans 18 residues. V lost 5 bases and J lost 5; bases outside the gene matches: 12. Germline V gives CDR1 MNHNY, CDR2 SVGAGI (reference sequence).

The rearrangement joins TRBV11-3 to TRBJ2-1; D may be TRBD2 (5 bases). CDR1 is SGHNT, CDR2 YENEEA, per germline. The CDR3 extends over 17 amino acids. Trimming cost V 0 bases and J 4 bases, with 16 bases left between them. For the CDR3, the DNA is TGTGCCAGCAGCTTAGATGCGGCGGGCTCCAGATACAATGAGCAGTTCTTC. It encodes CASSLDAAGSRYNEQFF.

V and J are TRBV5-4 and TRBJ1-2; 8 positions agree with TRBD1. Trimming cost V 6 bases and J 5 bases; bases outside gene matches: 15. The length of the CDR3 is 16 residues. The germline V gene encodes CDR1 SGHNT and CDR2 YYREEE (reference sequence). The CDR3 sequence: CASTPGGTGGTYGYTF. The DNA of the CDR3 is TGTGCCAGCACCCCCGGGGGAACAGGGGGAACTTATGGCTACACCTTC.

This chain connects TRBV3-1 (or the pseudogene TRBV3-2) to TRBJ2-2, with D hard to call. V was trimmed by 3 bases and J by 5 bases, leaving 4 bases between them. The CDR3 is 12 amino acids. Germline V gene sequence: CDR1 LGHDT, CDR2 YNNKEL (reference sequence). CDR3 sequence (DNA): TGTGCCAGCAGCCAGAGTACCGGGGAGCTGTTTTTT. Protein: CASSQSTGELFF.

On this clone itself: Sequence at one end of the junction differs from germline and may be a read error. This chain links TRBV7-9 with TRBJ2-1, with 9 bases identical to TRBD2. The CDR3 extends over 16 amino acids. CDR1 is SEHNR, CDR2 FQNEAQ, per germline (reference sequence). The chain's CDR3 is CARSRPTSGVSHEQFF. As DNA, the CDR3 is TGTGCCCGCAGCCGACCGACTAGCGGTGTAAGTCATGAGCAGTTCTTC.

This clone was counted many times. V gene TRBV4-1 combines with J gene TRBJ2-7, with TRBD1 matching 8 bases. J was trimmed by 4 bases and V by 4 bases; bases with no gene match: 6. CDR1 and CDR2 from the germline V gene are MGHRA and YSYEKL. The CDR3 is 14 amino acids. The CDR3 coding sequence is TGCGCCAGCAGCCCCGGACAGGGTGGATACGAGCAGTACTTC. Protein: CASSPGQGGYEQYF.

The chain uses TRBV4-1 and TRBJ1-4; 8 bases agree with TRBD1. The germline gives CDR1 MGHRA, CDR2 YSYEKL. The V and J ends lost 3 bases and 8 bases, in that order; junction bases with no gene match: 8. The CDR3 contains 15 residues. The CDR3, as DNA: TGCGCCAGCAGCCAGGAGGGTCAGGGGGCGGAAAAACTGTTTTTT. Its protein is CASSQEGQGAEKLFF.

The chain couples TRBV2 to TRBJ1-4; D uncertain. V was clipped by 4 bases and J by 5 bases, with 14 bases between them. Germline assignment: CDR1 SNHLY and CDR2 FYNNEI. CDR3 length: 15 residues. In DNA, the CDR3 is TGTGCCAGCAGTGCGAACAGCCATGAGAATGAAAAACTGTTTTTT. This codes for CASSANSHENEKLFF.

V and J are TRBV6-6 and TRBJ1-6; D unclear. V was pared by 7 bases and J by 8 bases, with 18 bases between. Germline V gene sequence: CDR1 MNHNY, CDR2 SVGAGI (reference sequence). The CDR3 runs to 15 residues. Here the CDR3 DNA reads TGTGCCAGCACCCTTTCCTCGGGAAGCCATTCACCCCTCCACTTT. This encodes CASTLSSGSHSPLHF.